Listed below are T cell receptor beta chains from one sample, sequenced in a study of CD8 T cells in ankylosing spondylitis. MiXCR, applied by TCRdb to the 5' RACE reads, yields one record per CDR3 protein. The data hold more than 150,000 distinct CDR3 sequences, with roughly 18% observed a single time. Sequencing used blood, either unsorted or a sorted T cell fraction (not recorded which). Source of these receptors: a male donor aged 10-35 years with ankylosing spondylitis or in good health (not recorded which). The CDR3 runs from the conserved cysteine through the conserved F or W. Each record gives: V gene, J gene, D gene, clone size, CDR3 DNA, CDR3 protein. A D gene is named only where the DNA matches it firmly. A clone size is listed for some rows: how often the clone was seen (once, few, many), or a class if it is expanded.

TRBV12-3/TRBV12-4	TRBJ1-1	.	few	TGTGCCAGCAGCTCCCAGCCAGGGCCAGCTTTCTTT	CASSSQPGPAFF
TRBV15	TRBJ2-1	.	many	TGTGCCACCAGCATTCTCGAGAAATCCAATGAGCAGTTCTTC	CATSILEKSNEQFF
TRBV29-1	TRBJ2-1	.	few	TGCAGCGTTGTTTACGTCGGATACAATGAGCAGTTCTTC	CSVVYVGYNEQFF
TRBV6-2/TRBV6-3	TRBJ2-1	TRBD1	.	TGTGCCAGCAGCCTAGGGGGCCAGCAGTTCTTC	CASSLGGQQFF
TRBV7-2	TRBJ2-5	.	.	TGTGCCAGCACCCCGAGTATTGGTCGGGAGACCCAGTACTTC	CASTPSIGRETQYF
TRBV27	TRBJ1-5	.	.	TGTGCCAGCAGTACAACAAATCAGCCCCAGCATTTT	CASSTTNQPQHF
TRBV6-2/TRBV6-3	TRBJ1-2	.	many	TGTGCCAGCAGTAGACCCGGGGGGACCTATGGCTACACCTTC	CASSRPGGTYGYTF
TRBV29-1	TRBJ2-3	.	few	TGCAGCGCTGTAAGATCAGATACGCAGTATTTT	CSAVRSDTQYF
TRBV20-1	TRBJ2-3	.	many	TGCAGTGCTAGAGATTCGAGGGGAGATACGCAGTATTTT	CSARDSRGDTQYF
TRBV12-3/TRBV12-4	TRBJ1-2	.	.	TGTGCCAGCAGTTTAGCCACGGCTAACTATGGCTACACCTTC	CASSLATANYGYTF
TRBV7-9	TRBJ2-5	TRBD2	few	TGTGCCAGCACGGGACTAGCGGGAGAGGAGACCCAGTACTTC	CASTGLAGEETQYF
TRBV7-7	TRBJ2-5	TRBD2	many	TGTGCCAGCAGCGCCGACCGGGGACTATCGAAAGAGACCCAGTACTTC	CASSADRGLSKETQYF
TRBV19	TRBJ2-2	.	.	TGTGCCAGTAGTGCCGGTGTGTACGGGGAGCTGTTTTTT	CASSAGVYGELFF
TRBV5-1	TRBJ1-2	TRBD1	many	TGCGCCAGCAGCTTGGCCATATCTCGTACCGGGACAGACTATGGCTACACCTTC	CASSLAISRTGTDYGYTF
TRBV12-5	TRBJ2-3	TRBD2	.	TGTGCTAGTGGTTCAGGACTAGCGGGAGGAAGTACAGATACGCAGTATTTT	CASGSGLAGGSTDTQYF
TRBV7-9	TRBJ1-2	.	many	TGTGCCAGCAGCTTAGGTTCCAGAAACTATGGCTACACCTTC	CASSLGSRNYGYTF
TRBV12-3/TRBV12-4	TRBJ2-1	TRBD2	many	TGTGCCAGCAGTCCCGGGACTAGGACCTACAATGAGCAGTTCTTC	CASSPGTRTYNEQFF
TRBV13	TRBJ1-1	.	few	TGTGCCAGCAGCCCCGACCTAAGCCCTGAGCGAGCTTTCTTT	CASSPDLSPERAFF
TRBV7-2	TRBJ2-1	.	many	TGTGCCAGCAGCTTAGGTTATGGGGCTTTAAAGCAGTTCTTC	CASSLGYGALKQFF
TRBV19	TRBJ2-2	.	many	TGTGCCAGTAGTATAATAAGTACCAGGCGGAACACCGGGGAGCTGTTTTTT	CASSIISTRRNTGELFF
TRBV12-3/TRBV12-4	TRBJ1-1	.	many	TGTGCCAGCAGTTTTCGACGGGGAGGTGGCACTGAAGCTTTCTTT	CASSFRRGGGTEAFF
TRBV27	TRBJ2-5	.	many	TGTGCCAGCAGTTTAGGAGACAACTTATACCAAGAGACCCAGTACTTC	CASSLGDNLYQETQYF